This T cell receptor beta chain was obtained from a study of neoadjuvant nivolumab and ipilimumab in lung cancer. Regarding the study as a whole: Compared with tumor-adjacent uninvolved lung, resected tumors showed greater richness and clonality. From pretherapy to surgery, tumor richness and clonality rose with dual therapy. Resected-tumor TCR richness correlated positively with pretherapy blood richness. Pathologic regression was not significantly tied to TCR clonality.

In regard to this clone: Its antigen remains unknown.

TCRdb's copy holds only in-frame clones and misses some; the assay was immunoSEQ multiplex PCR. The sample shows fewer than 20,000 clones, 65% to 85% of them seen only once. The sequenced sample was tumor tissue, obtained after neoadjuvant nivolumab, alone or with ipilimumab, at or shortly before surgery. The receptor comes from an adult with non-small cell lung cancer.

DNA of the CDR3: TGCAGGGTTACTAGGGGGACTGAAGCTTTCTTT. Its translation is CRVTRGTEAFF. The J gene is TRBJ1-1, the V gene TRBV20-1; D is possibly TRBD1 (6 bases). The CDR3 consists of 11 residues. The germline gives CDR1 DFQATT, CDR2 SNEGSKA (reference sequence).